The 23 T cell receptor beta chains presented below share a single source sample, sequenced in a study of neurological immune-mediated disorders. Time point defined: longitudinal time-point 3. MiXCR, run by TCRdb on the 5' RACE reads, gives a single entry per CDR3 protein. The sample records tens of thousands of distinct CDR3 sequences, more than 7% being singletons. Sequencing input: PBMCs. Receptor source: a woman in her thirties or forties in good health.

This clonotype was seen many times. The chain couples TRBV12-3 or TRBV12-4 to TRBJ2-5, with 8 bases fitting TRBD1. V gave up 1 base and J gave up 5 bases; unmatched junction bases: 6. This CDR3 spans 15 amino acids. The CDR3 sequence: CASSLEGQGMETQYF. DNA of the CDR3: TGTGCCAGCAGTTTAGAAGGACAGGGAATGGAGACCCAGTACTTC.

This clonotype was picked up many times. The chain employs TRBV15 and TRBJ1-5, with D perhaps matching TRBD1 (6 bases). Germline CDR1 and CDR2: LNHNV and YYDKDF (reference sequence). V was clipped by 4 bases and J by 7 bases, with 8 bases between them. This CDR3 region has 12 residues. The CDR3 nucleotides are TGTGCCACCAGCACAGGGACACAGCCCCAGCATTTT. Protein product: CATSTGTQPQHF.

This clonotype has a count of ten or more. The V and J genes are TRBV4-3 and TRBJ1-1; no clear D. The V and J ends lost 3 bases and 7 bases respectively, with 12 bases between them. Germline V gene lookup returns CDR1 LGHNA and CDR2 YSLEER. This CDR3 contains 13 residues. CDR3 loop: CASSQPHSNEAFF. DNA for the CDR3: TGCGCCAGCAGCCAGCCCCATTCGAATGAAGCTTTCTTT.

This clonotype was counted ten times or more. J is TRBJ1-6 and V is TRBV12-3 or TRBV12-4; the D gene is possibly TRBD1 (5 bases). The V end was cut by 5 bases, the J end by 9 bases, with 14 bases between. The length of the CDR3 is 14 residues. The CDR3 DNA follows: TGTGCCAGCAGTAAGACCCAGGGAGCTTCACCCCTCCACTTT. The encoded protein is CASSKTQGASPLHF.

This clonotype was observed many times. The gene calls are TRBV5-1 and TRBJ1-1; D ambiguous. CDR3 length: 17 residues. Germline V gene sequence: CDR1 SGHRS, CDR2 YFSETQ. V was cut by 0 bases and J by 7 bases, with 22 bases left in between. CDR3 residues: CASSLGPGSSGFGEAFF. The CDR3 DNA is TGCGCCAGCAGCTTGGGGCCCGGTTCGTCGGGGTTCGGTGAAGCTTTCTTT. Full variable domain (remainder filled in from reference TRBV5-1 and TRBJ1-1): KAGVTQTPRYLIKTRGQQVTLSCSPISGHRSVSWYQQTPGQGLQFLFEYFSETQRNKGNFPGRFSGRQFSNSRSEMNVSTLELGDSALYLCASSLGPGSSGFGEAFFGQGTRLTVV.

This clonotype was detected many times. The J gene is TRBJ1-5, the V gene TRBV5-1; possibly TRBD1 for D (6 bases). Germline CDR1 and CDR2: SGHRS and YFSETQ. V lost 0 bases and J lost 7, with 14 bases in between. The CDR3 runs 15 residues. CDR3 residues: CASSLEAGVSQPQHF. The CDR3 coding sequence is TGCGCCAGCAGCTTGGAAGCAGGGGTATCGCAGCCCCAGCATTTT.

This clonotype occurred many times. V usage is TRBV5-1 and J usage is TRBJ1-6; TRBD1 is a possible D gene (5 bases). CDR1 is SGHRS, CDR2 YFSETQ, per germline. V was shortened by 0 bases and J by 7 bases, with 11 bases between the two germline ends. The CDR3 contains 15 residues. The CDR3 is CASSLERGYNSPLHF. The CDR3 DNA reads TGCGCCAGCAGCTTGGAAAGGGGTTACAATTCACCCCTCCACTTT. The variable domain in full, with the rest retrieved from reference TRBV5-1 and TRBJ1-6, is KAGVTQTPRYLIKTRGQQVTLSCSPISGHRSVSWYQQTPGQGLQFLFEYFSETQRNKGNFPGRFSGRQFSNSRSEMNVSTLELGDSALYLCASSLERGYNSPLHFGNGTRLTVT.

This clonotype occurred many times. The rearrangement joins TRBV30 to TRBJ2-5; the match to TRBD2 covers 10 bases. Trimming removed 2 bases from V and 3 bases from J; junction bases left unmatched: 3. Germline V gene data show CDR1 as GTSNPN and CDR2 as SVGIG (reference sequence). This CDR3 contains 14 residues. CDR3 coding DNA: TGTGCCTGGAGTTCCCTAGCGGGAGAAGAGACCCAGTACTTC. Its translation: CAWSSLAGEETQYF.

This clonotype was picked up many times. The rearrangement uses TRBV6-5 and TRBJ2-3; D uncertain. Germline values: CDR1 MNHEY, CDR2 SVGAGI. The CDR3 spans 16 residues. Deletions cut 0 bases from V and 0 bases from J, with 10 bases between. As DNA, the CDR3 is TGTGCCAGCAGTTACTCGTATTTTCGGAGCACAGATACGCAGTATTTT. As protein: CASSYSYFRSTDTQYF.

This clonotype was picked up many times. Written as DNA, the CDR3 is TGCAGCGTTCAGTGGGACGCCTATAGCAATCAGCCCCAGCATTTT. This gives the protein CSVQWDAYSNQPQHF. The gene calls are TRBV29-1 and TRBJ1-5, with D possibly matching TRBD1 (5 bases). Trimming removed 5 bases from V and 0 bases from J, with 14 bases in between. The CDR3 spans 15 residues. Germline V gene lookup returns CDR1 SQVTM and CDR2 ANQGSEA.

This clonotype was detected ten times or more. The CDR3 region has the DNA TGTGCCAGCAGGGGGGGAGGGAGCTCCTACAATGAGCAGTTCTTC. Protein: CASRGGGSSYNEQFF. The V gene is TRBV7-2, the J gene TRBJ2-1; 7 bases map to TRBD2. Germline V gives CDR1 SGHTA, CDR2 FQGNSA. Trimming took 6 bases from V and 0 from J; bases not matched to a gene: 5. The CDR3 loop spans 15 amino acids.

This clonotype was counted many times. The chain joins TRBV10-3 to TRBJ1-4; 7 bases are shared with TRBD1. The length of the CDR3 is 14 residues. Per germline, CDR1 ENHRY and CDR2 SYGVKD. With 6 bases clipped from V and 8 bases from J, the junction kept 9 bases outside the gene matches. The CDR3, as DNA: TGTGCCATCAGCCCTACAGGGGATGGCGAAAAACTGTTTTTT. Amino acids: CAISPTGDGEKLFF.

The sample holds many counts of this clonotype. The V call is TRBV10-3, the J call TRBJ2-1, with 11 bases that match TRBD2. There are 16 residues in the CDR3. CDR1 is ENHRY and CDR2 is SYGVKD in the germline V gene. After removal of 3 bases from V and 7 bases from J, the junction contained 8 bases not matched to a gene. The CDR3 region is CAISELTSGAYNEQFF. The CDR3 bases are TGTGCCATCAGTGAATTGACTAGCGGGGCGTATAATGAGCAGTTCTTC.

This clonotype was detected only a few times. The rearrangement uses TRBV3-1 and TRBJ1-4; D perhaps matches TRBD1 (6 bases). The CDR3 spans 15 residues. The V end was cut by 7 bases, the J end by 4 bases, with 16 bases between. In germline, CDR1 is LGHDT, CDR2 YNNKEL (reference sequence). The chain's CDR3 is CASMGHWNNNEKLFF. The CDR3 DNA reads as TGTGCCAGCATGGGACACTGGAATAATAATGAAAAACTGTTTTTT. The whole variable domain, remainder taken from reference TRBV3-1 and TRBJ1-4, is DTAVSQTPKYLVTQMGNDKSIKCEQNLGHDTMYWYKQDSKKFLKIMFSYNNKELIINETVPNRFSPKSPDKAHLNLHINSLELGDSAVYFCASMGHWNNNEKLFFGSGTQLSVL.

There are many counts of this clonotype. The chain carries TRBV29-1 and TRBJ1-5; TRBD1 aligns across 7 bases. This CDR3 has 12 amino acids. With 7 bases clipped from V and 7 bases from J, the junction kept 7 bases outside the gene matches. Per the germline V gene, CDR1 is SQVTM and CDR2 is ANQGSEA. The chain's CDR3 is CSASTGYQPQHF. CDR3 coding DNA: TGCAGCGCTTCGACAGGGTACCAGCCCCAGCATTTT.

This clonotype was counted once. The V gene is TRBV14, the J gene TRBJ1-1; D call uncertain. The germline V gene has CDR1 SGHDN and CDR2 FVKESK. V was shortened by 4 bases and J by 2 bases, with 8 bases between the two germline ends. The CDR3 covers 13 residues. CDR3 sequence reads: CASSRYRNTEAFF. Written as DNA, the CDR3 is TGTGCCAGCAGCCGTTACAGAAACACTGAAGCTTTCTTT. The entire variable domain, with the rest obtained from reference TRBV14 and TRBJ1-1, is as follows: EAGVTQFPSHSVIEKGQTVTLRCDPISGHDNLYWYRRVMGKEIKFLLHFVKESKQDESGMPNNRFLAERTGGTYSTLKVQPAELEDSGVYFCASSRYRNTEAFFGQGTRLTVV.

V usage is TRBV4-2 and J usage is TRBJ2-7; either TRBD1 or TRBD2 may fit D (8 bases each). The CDR3 totals 19 residues. V was trimmed by 0 bases and J by 5 bases, leaving 26 bases between them. CDR1 and CDR2 from the germline V gene are LGHNA and YNFKEQ. This CDR3 is CASSQEDLSGTGDGHEQYF. Here the CDR3 DNA reads TGTGCCAGCAGCCAAGAAGATCTTAGCGGGACAGGCGACGGGCACGAGCAGTACTTC.

This clonotype was counted at least ten times. The chain uses TRBV6-5 and TRBJ2-7, with 8 bases matching TRBD1. Germline CDR1 MNHEY, CDR2 SVGAGI. The CDR3 length is 15 residues. V trimming: 2 bases; J trimming: 10 bases; junction bases outside the gene matches: 13. The CDR3, as DNA: TGTGCCAGCAGTTACCCCGGGACAGGAATGAGTAATCAGTACTTC. Protein product: CASSYPGTGMSNQYF.

This clonotype was counted ten times or more. V is TRBV5-1 and J is TRBJ2-1; D not certain. The CDR3 is made up of 13 amino acids. Trimming removed 1 base from V and 6 bases from J, with 8 bases in between. The germline gives CDR1 SGHRS, CDR2 YFSETQ. In DNA, the CDR3 is TGCGCCAGCAGCTTGCCAGGTCTCAATGAGCAGTTCTTC. It is translated as CASSLPGLNEQFF.

This clonotype has only one observation. This sequence joins TRBV6-2 or TRBV6-3 and TRBJ1-2; D not certain. The CDR3 length is 13 residues. Germline loops: CDR1 MNHEY, CDR2 SVGEGT. The V end was cut by 6 bases, the J end by 8 bases, with 16 bases between. The CDR3 bases are TGTGCCAGCAGCCTGGACGTGGCGTGGGGCTACACCTTC. This codes for CASSLDVAWGYTF.

This clonotype was counted at least ten times. This chain links TRBV6-5 with TRBJ2-1, with TRBD1 matching over 7 bases. The CDR3 spans 15 residues. J gave up 4 bases and V 4 bases, and 7 bases lay outside the gene matches. Germline-derived CDR1 and CDR2 are MNHEY and SVGAGI. This CDR3 is CASSFDRVSYNEQFF. In nucleotides, the CDR3 is TGTGCCAGCAGTTTCGACAGGGTTTCGTACAATGAGCAGTTCTTC.

This clonotype was counted many times. CDR3 sequence reads: CASSLGLSEQYF. DNA of the CDR3: TGTGCCAGCAGTTTAGGTCTGTCCGAGCAGTACTTC. This chain uses TRBV12-3 or TRBV12-4 with TRBJ2-7; D gene ambiguous. The CDR3 contains 12 residues. V was trimmed by 1 base and J by 6 bases, leaving 7 bases between them.

There are many counts of this clonotype. The rearrangement uses TRBV5-1 and TRBJ1-2; D remains ambiguous. Deletions cut 0 bases from V and 6 bases from J, with 15 bases between. The germline V gene has CDR1 SGHRS and CDR2 YFSETQ. CDR3 size: 15 residues. The CDR3 is CASSLDSTLGHGYTF. CDR3 DNA sequence: TGCGCCAGCAGCTTGGATTCGACGCTTGGGCATGGCTACACCTTC. The full variable domain, rest sourced from reference TRBV5-1 and TRBJ1-2, is KAGVTQTPRYLIKTRGQQVTLSCSPISGHRSVSWYQQTPGQGLQFLFEYFSETQRNKGNFPGRFSGRQFSNSRSEMNVSTLELGDSALYLCASSLDSTLGHGYTFGSGTRLTVV.